The 2 T cell receptor beta chains below come from one sample, sequenced in a study of T-cell memory formation after mild COVID-19. MiXCR was run by TCRdb on the 5' RACE reads, yielding one entry per CDR3 protein. The sample includes 250,000 to 400,000 distinct CDR3 sequences, roughly an eighth of them seen just once. The sample comprised PBMCs or a T cell subset sorted from them (not recorded which). Receptors originate from a man between 18 and 29 years old who had mild COVID-19 (a few samples of this study predate the infection). Cell type and time point are not known.

The chain joins TRBV7-2 to TRBJ2-2; possibly TRBD1 for D (6 bases). The V gene lost 5 bases and the J gene lost 1 base, with 17 bases spanning the gap. The CDR3 extends over 17 amino acids. CDR1 and CDR2 from the germline V gene are SGHTA and FQGNSA. CDR3 protein: CASSPLGATGNTGELFF. CDR3 DNA sequence: TGTGCCAGCAGCCCCCTGGGGGCAACGGGGAACACCGGGGAGCTGTTTTTT.

The chain couples TRBV6-2 or TRBV6-3 to TRBJ1-5; 8 nucleotides align to TRBD1. V lost 0 bases and J lost 0; bases outside the gene matches: 13. The CDR3 totals 20 residues. Germline V lookup: CDR1 MNHEY, CDR2 SVGEGT. The CDR3 DNA sequence: TGTGCCAGCAGTTACTCTAGCGGGACAGGAAAGGCTTATAGCAATCAGCCCCAGCATTTT. It yields the protein CASSYSSGTGKAYSNQPQHF.